The 20 T cell receptor beta chains below were found in one sample sequenced in a study of T cells in Graves' hyperthyroidism and ophthalmopathy (dated by TCRdb to 2018 to 2020). The method behind the library was multiplex PCR. The sample was run on an Illumina HiSeq 2000. The TCR beta CDR3 regions were amplified from RNA transcripts. A first-round RT-PCR of the TCR CDR3 used the HTBI primer set with the Qiagen OneStep RT-PCR kit. The raw public data were reprocessed by TCRdb itself: fastp quality trimming at Q25, MiXCR clonotype calling, in-frame beta chains only. Every CDR3 protein is listed once, alongside the most common genes and DNA of its rows. The sample table holds fewer than 300,000 distinct CDR3 sequences, of which 12% to 15% were seen once. The top ten clonotypes cover under 35% of the sample. Sample: blood. All receptors come from a woman between 50 and 59 years old with Graves' hyperthyroidism that later progressed to Graves' ophthalmopathy.

This clonotype showed up many times. The V call is TRBV9, the J call TRBJ2-1; the match to TRBD2 covers 8 bases. The CDR3 is 17 amino acids. V shed 4 bases, J shed 1 base, and the junction held 10 bases outside the gene matches. Per germline, CDR1 SGDLS and CDR2 YYNGEE. This chain's CDR3 is CASSPKVGTSSYNEQFF. As DNA, the CDR3 is TGTGCCAGCAGCCCAAAGGTAGGGACTAGTTCCTACAATGAGCAGTTCTTC.

At least ten counts were recorded for this clonotype. The chain employs TRBV2 and TRBJ2-5, with D perhaps being TRBD1 or TRBD2 (5 bases each). The V and J ends lost 7 bases and 3 bases respectively, with 9 bases between them. Looked up from germline, CDR1 is SNHLY and CDR2 is FYNNEI. The CDR3 covers 12 residues. As DNA, the CDR3 is TGTGCCAGCAAAAGGGACGAAGAGACCCAGTACTTC. Residues: CASKRDEETQYF.

Ten or more counts support this clonotype. This chain links TRBV13 with TRBJ2-7, with D possibly TRBD2 on 5 matching bases. The CDR3 loop spans 14 amino acids. Trimming pared 5 bases from V and 0 bases from J, leaving 11 bases between. Germline lookup yields CDR1 PRHDT and CDR2 FYEKMQ (reference sequence). In DNA form, the CDR3 reads TGTGCCAGCAGCCTAGCCTTGGGCTCCTACGAGCAGTACTTC. This sequence encodes CASSLALGSYEQYF. The variable domain in full, with the rest retrieved from reference TRBV13 and TRBJ2-7, is AAGVIQSPRHLIKEKRETATLKCYPIPRHDTVYWYQQGPGQDPQFLISFYEKMQSDKGSIPDRFSAQQFSDYHSELNMSSLELGDSALYFCASSLALGSYEQYFGPGTRLTVT.

This clonotype occurred many times. CDR3 nucleotides: TGTGCCAGCAGCTTAGGTCACCTGGGGGGCAATCAGCCCCAGCATTTT. This gives the protein CASSLGHLGGNQPQHF. The chain combines TRBV7-2 with TRBJ1-5; a possible D gene is TRBD1 (5 bases). The V end was cut by 1 base, the J end by 2 bases, with 12 bases between. The germline CDR1 and CDR2 sequences are SGHTA and FQGNSA. The CDR3 totals 16 residues.

The chain combines TRBV5-1 with TRBJ2-3; perhaps TRBD2 as D (6 bases). The CDR3 has 15 residues. Trimming removed 4 bases from V and 2 bases from J, with 14 bases in between. Germline values: CDR1 SGHRS, CDR2 YFSETQ. Here the CDR3 DNA reads TGCGCCAGCAGCCCCGGACTACCGCTCACAGATACGCAGTATTTT. Its protein is CASSPGLPLTDTQYF. The entire variable domain, with the rest obtained from reference TRBV5-1 and TRBJ2-3, is as follows: KAGVTQTPRYLIKTRGQQVTLSCSPISGHRSVSWYQQTPGQGLQFLFEYFSETQRNKGNFPGRFSGRQFSNSRSEMNVSTLELGDSALYLCASSPGLPLTDTQYFGPGTRLTVL.

This clonotype was found many times. The J gene is TRBJ2-3, the V gene TRBV20-1; D is tentatively TRBD1 or TRBD2 (5 bases each). The CDR3 runs to 12 residues. V lost 3 bases to trimming and J lost 6 bases, with 10 bases between them. Germline assignment: CDR1 DFQATT and CDR2 SNEGSKA (reference sequence). CDR3 protein: CSASGTSDTQYF. The CDR3 DNA follows: TGCAGTGCTAGCGGGACCTCGGATACGCAGTATTTT.

In this sample, this clonotype turned up many times. The CDR3 here is CASSERQGGTEAFF. Written as DNA, the CDR3 is TGTGCCAGCAGTGAAAGACAGGGCGGCACTGAAGCTTTCTTT. V is TRBV2 and J is TRBJ1-1; 7 bases are shared with TRBD1. This CDR3 has 14 residues. Unmatched junction bases numbered 4, after V lost 2 bases and J lost 4 bases. CDR1 and CDR2 from the germline V gene are SNHLY and FYNNEI.

The rearrangement joins TRBV9 to TRBJ2-3; 8 bases are a match to TRBD2. V was pared by 0 bases and J by 4 bases, with 7 bases of the junction left unmatched. CDR1 is SGDLS, CDR2 YYNGEE, per germline. There are 16 residues in the CDR3. CDR3: CASSVVSGNLADTQYF. The CDR3 nucleotides read TGTGCCAGCAGCGTAGTTAGCGGGAACTTGGCAGATACGCAGTATTTT.

The V gene is TRBV20-1, the J gene TRBJ1-6; 7 positions agree with TRBD1. The CDR3 is 16 residues long. After removal of 0 bases from V and 10 bases from J, the junction contained 12 bases not matched to a gene. Germline CDR1 and CDR2: DFQATT and SNEGSKA (reference sequence). CDR3 loop: CSARDPPTGIESPLHF. CDR3 in DNA: TGCAGTGCTAGAGATCCCCCGACAGGGATAGAGTCACCCCTCCACTTT.

The table lists this clonotype with many counts. The chain joins TRBV12-3 or TRBV12-4 to TRBJ2-7, with D possibly matching TRBD1 (5 bases). V dropped 7 bases and J dropped 4 bases, with 17 bases sitting between them. The CDR3 spans 14 residues. The CDR3 DNA follows: TGTGCCAGCACCCTAAGGGGCTCACCGTACGAGCAGTACTTC. This codes for CASTLRGSPYEQYF.

This clonotype was recorded many times. This chain connects TRBV28 to TRBJ2-2; D possibly corresponds to TRBD1 (6 bases). Germline lookup yields CDR1 MDHEN and CDR2 SYDVKM. Trimming removed 6 bases from V and 5 bases from J, with 13 bases in between. The CDR3 runs to 14 residues. The CDR3, as DNA: TGTGCCAGCAGGTTCTCTAGGGGGACCGGGGAGCTGTTTTTT. Translation gives CASRFSRGTGELFF.

This clonotype showed up many times. The V and J genes are TRBV2 and TRBJ2-5; D not certain. Trimming pared 6 bases from V and 2 bases from J, leaving 7 bases between. CDR3 length: 12 amino acids. Germline loops: CDR1 SNHLY, CDR2 FYNNEI. In DNA form, the CDR3 reads TGTGCCAGCAGGCTTATACAAGAGACCCAGTACTTC. Residues: CASRLIQETQYF.

This clonotype came up many times. This chain links TRBV20-1 with TRBJ1-2; D not resolved. The CDR3 totals 12 residues. Deletions cut 5 bases from V and 5 bases from J, with 12 bases between. Germline CDR1 reads DFQATT; CDR2 reads SNEGSKA (reference sequence). The CDR3 DNA is TGCAGTGCTGTGTGGAACTATTATGGCTACACCTTC. Protein: CSAVWNYYGYTF.

This clonotype was counted many times. The rearrangement links TRBV28 to TRBJ2-1, with a tentative D call TRBD1 (6 bases). Germline loops: CDR1 MDHEN, CDR2 SYDVKM. The CDR3 spans 15 residues. Trimming removed 6 bases at V and 9 bases at J, with 21 bases between. The CDR3 DNA reads TGTGCCAGCAGAGCTCCGGCCATAGGGGGTGGTGAGCAGTTCTTC. This encodes CASRAPAIGGGEQFF. Full variable domain (remainder filled in from reference TRBV28 and TRBJ2-1): DVKVTQSSRYLVKRTGEKVFLECVQDMDHENMFWYRQDPGLGLRLIYFSYDVKMKEKGDIPEGYSVSREKKERFSLILESASTNQTSMYLCASRAPAIGGGEQFFGPGTRLTVL.

This clonotype was detected many times. The chain combines TRBV27 with TRBJ1-5; D ambiguous. The V gene's germline CDR1 is MNHEY and CDR2 SMNVEV (reference sequence). The V end was cut by 6 bases, the J end by 1 base, with 7 bases between. This CDR3 spans 13 amino acids. CDR3 sequence: CASSQGSNQPQHF. The CDR3 nucleotides read TGTGCCAGCAGCCAAGGGAGCAATCAGCCCCAGCATTTT.

This clonotype appeared many times. This rearrangement joins TRBV20-1 to TRBJ2-3; TRBD2 matches 7 bases. The length of the CDR3 is 15 residues. Germline V CDR1 and CDR2: DFQATT, SNEGSKA (reference sequence). J gave up 3 bases and V 6 bases, and 12 bases lay outside the gene matches. The DNA of the CDR3 is TGCAGTGCCCCTTCTAGGTGGGAGGGTACAGATACGCAGTATTTT. It specifies CSAPSRWEGTDTQYF.

In its sample, this clonotype was seen many times. J is TRBJ1-2 and V is TRBV27; 10 bases line up with TRBD1. The CDR3 is 15 residues long. Germline CDR1 MNHEY, CDR2 SMNVEV (reference sequence). Unmatched junction bases numbered 7, after V lost 2 bases and J lost 7 bases. The CDR3 DNA is TGTGCCAGCAGTTTACAACGGACAGGGGGAAGTGGCTACACCTTC. This translates into CASSLQRTGGSGYTF.

For this clonotype: A read error may explain this, as a much larger clone is one base away. V usage is TRBV2 and J usage is TRBJ1-1, with D unclear. Trimming cost V 1 base and J 5 bases, with 17 bases left between them. CDR1 is SNHLY, CDR2 FYNNEI, per germline. The CDR3 contains 16 residues. CDR3 DNA: TGTGCCAGCAGTGAAGTCCCAACCGAAGAAGGGACTGAAGCTTTCTTT. This encodes CASSEVPTEEGTEAFF.

This clonotype was picked up many times. The J gene is TRBJ1-4, the V gene TRBV27; 7 nucleotides line up with TRBD1. This CDR3 has 15 residues. Germline CDR1 MNHEY, CDR2 SMNVEV (reference sequence). V dropped 5 bases and J dropped 11; count of bases not matched to a gene: 14. CDR3 sequence: CASSNERQGSVKLFF. CDR3 DNA sequence: TGTGCCAGCAGTAATGAACGACAGGGTAGTGTTAAACTGTTTTTT.

This clonotype has at least ten counts. The chain recombines TRBV29-1 with TRBJ1-1; D is unclear. The CDR3 has 11 amino acids. CDR1 is SQVTM, CDR2 ANQGSEA, per germline. V was pared by 4 bases and J by 6 bases, with 9 bases between. The CDR3 sequence: CSVVWFAEAFF. The DNA for the CDR3 is TGCAGCGTTGTATGGTTCGCTGAAGCTTTCTTT.